This T cell receptor (beta chain) was recorded in a study of T cell repertoires in cytomegalovirus infection. Study details: Both CMV infection and a matching HLA type were indicated by public TCR beta signatures.

Points on this clonotype: Its antigen is as yet unknown.

CDR1 is MNHEY, CDR2 SVGAGI, per germline. The CDR3 loop spans 16 amino acids. With 7 bases clipped from V and 1 base from J, the junction kept 11 bases outside the gene matches. General observations from the study: Pooled public TCR beta family frequency picked out CMV carriers with the relevant HLA. CMV-specific TCR beta clonotypes restricted by HLA-C dominated the ex vivo response.

A single record per CDR3 protein comes from TCRdb applying MiXCR to the reads. Among 400,000 or so distinct CDR3 sequences, roughly 31% were seen once, and the ten largest hold around 13%. The sample was PBMCs. The TCR originated in a human donor in good health (CMV status not recorded). Some clones in this sample may be carry-over from other donors' samples. The chain links TRBV6-5 to TRBJ2-7, with TRBD2 matching over 9 bases. The CDR3 sequence is CASKRGVAGASYEQYF. CDR3 bases: TGTGCCAGCAAGCGGGGGGTAGCGGGGGCGTCCTACGAGCAGTACTTC.